Listed below are T cell receptor beta chains from one sample, sequenced in a study of T-cell reconstitution after alpha-beta-depleted transplantation in children. Using its own MiXCR run on the PCR reads, TCRdb lists one record per CDR3 protein. The table lists approximately 400,000 distinct CDR3 sequences, about a tenth of them singletons, with 4.5% to 7% in the top ten. The sample was PBMCs from the stem cell graft donor, taken from the stem cell graft. The source is a human donor who donated a stem cell graft to a child with acute myeloid leukemia. The CDR3 runs from the conserved cysteine through the conserved F or W. Each record gives: J gene, D gene, clone size, V gene, CDR3 protein, CDR3 DNA. The D gene is left open where the match is weak. Rows may omit the clone size; those that give it use once, few, many or a size class.

TRBJ1-1	NA	few	TRBV6-1	CASRNLGDANTEAFF	TGTGCCAGCAGGAATCTCGGAGACGCGAACACTGAAGCTTTCTTT
TRBJ2-2	NA	few	TRBV29-1	CSAEGGHSGELFF	TGCAGCGCCGAGGGTGGCCACTCCGGGGAGCTGTTTTTT
TRBJ2-4	TRBD2	few	TRBV3-1	CASSQTSGRSIQYF	TGTGCCAGCAGCCAGACTAGCGGGAGATCCATTCAGTACTTC
TRBJ2-5	TRBD2	NA	TRBV9	CASSPRSGTIRETQYF	TGTGCCAGCAGCCCCCGTAGCGGGACGATTAGAGAGACCCAGTACTTC
TRBJ1-1	TRBD1	many	TRBV29-1	CSAAGTGTNTEAFF	TGCAGCGCCGCCGGGACAGGGACGAACACTGAAGCTTTCTTT
TRBJ1-1	NA	NA	TRBV5-1	CASSPDRSTEAFF	TGCGCCAGCAGCCCGGACAGAAGCACTGAAGCTTTCTTT
TRBJ2-3	NA	NA	TRBV27	CASSFRGASTDTQYF	TGTGCCAGCAGTTTCAGGGGAGCTAGCACAGATACGCAGTATTTT
TRBJ2-5	TRBD2	few	TRBV5-1	CASSFGDRTSEETQYF	TGCGCCAGCAGCTTTGGGGACCGGACTAGCGAGGAGACCCAGTACTTC
TRBJ1-5	NA	NA	TRBV29-1	CSVQGNSNQPQHF	TGCAGCGTGCAAGGAAATAGCAATCAGCCCCAGCATTTT
TRBJ2-5	TRBD1	many	TRBV5-1	CASSSTGNQETQYF	TGCGCCAGCAGCTCGACAGGGAACCAAGAGACCCAGTACTTC
TRBJ2-3	NA	NA	TRBV20-1	CSAGNRAPDTQYF	TGCAGTGCTGGCAACAGGGCGCCAGATACGCAGTATTTT
TRBJ2-3	NA	few	TRBV7-3	CASSSPITTDTQYF	TGTGCCAGCAGCTCCCCCATAACTACAGATACGCAGTATTTT
TRBJ2-7	TRBD2	few	TRBV20-1	CSAKPSGRADYEQYF	TGCAGTGCCAAACCCAGCGGGAGGGCCGACTACGAGCAGTACTTC
TRBJ1-4	NA	few	TRBV9	CASSPRGREEKLFF	TGTGCCAGCAGCCCACGGGGGCGTGAGGAAAAACTGTTTTTT
TRBJ2-5	NA	NA	TRBV7-2	CASSLSRVLGETQYF	TGTGCCAGCAGCTTAAGCAGGGTCTTAGGTGAGACCCAGTACTTC
TRBJ1-1	NA	NA	TRBV7-2	CASSHRNTEAFF	TGTGCCAGCAGCCACAGGAACACTGAAGCTTTCTTT
TRBJ2-3	NA	NA	TRBV7-3	CASSSAGDTQYF	TGTGCCAGCAGCTCCGCGGGGGATACGCAGTATTTT
TRBJ1-1	TRBD1	NA	TRBV12-3/TRBV12-4	CASTYPGGPAEAFF	TGTGCCAGCACATACCCAGGGGGCCCCGCTGAAGCTTTCTTT
TRBJ2-3	TRBD2	NA	TRBV3-1	CATCHGYRGGSTDTQYF	TGTGCCACCTGCCACGGATATCGCGGGGGTAGCACAGATACGCAGTATTTT
TRBJ2-1	NA	many	TRBV10-3	CAISVTSRNEQFF	TGTGCCATCAGTGTAACTAGCCGCAATGAGCAGTTCTTC
TRBJ1-5	TRBD1	NA	TRBV24-1	CARTDRGCNQPQHF	TGTGCCAGAACGGACAGGGGGTGCAATCAGCCCCAGCATTTT
TRBJ2-1	NA	few	TRBV5-1	CASSFGIDNEQFF	TGCGCCAGCAGCTTCGGCATCGACAATGAGCAGTTCTTC
TRBJ1-5	TRBD1	few	TRBV30	CAWRQGFNQPQHF	TGTGCCTGGAGACAGGGGTTCAATCAGCCCCAGCATTTT
TRBJ2-1	NA	few	TRBV5-1	CASSLAGQNNNEQFF	TGCGCCAGCAGCTTGGCGGGCCAAAACAACAATGAGCAGTTCTTC
TRBJ2-1	NA	NA	TRBV9	CASSASTTMEQFF	TGTGCCAGCAGCGCGTCCACGACTATGGAGCAGTTCTTC
TRBJ2-5	TRBD1	NA	TRBV5-1	CASSLDGQGVGETQYF	TGCGCCAGCAGCTTGGACGGACAGGGAGTTGGAGAGACCCAGTACTTC
TRBJ1-2	NA	few	TRBV20-1	CSANPGYGYTF	TGCAGTGCTAACCCTGGCTATGGCTACACCTTC
TRBJ2-5	TRBD1	many	TRBV3-1	CASSQETGETQYF	TGTGCCAGCAGCCAAGAGACAGGGGAGACCCAGTACTTC
TRBJ1-4	NA	few	TRBV20-1	CSAREFQGFNEKLFF	TGCAGTGCTAGAGAGTTCCAGGGGTTTAATGAAAAACTGTTTTTT
TRBJ2-3	NA	many	TRBV20-1	CSASGGATDTQYF	TGCAGTGCTAGTGGGGGGGCCACAGATACGCAGTATTTT
TRBJ2-1	NA	NA	TRBV3-1	CASSQFQSSYNEQFF	TGTGCCAGCAGCCAATTTCAGAGCTCCTACAATGAGCAGTTCTTC
TRBJ2-3	TRBD2	NA	TRBV7-3	CASSPGSGGDSDTQYF	TGTGCCAGCAGCCCGGGTAGCGGGGGGGACTCTGATACGCAGTATTTT
TRBJ2-7	NA	NA	TRBV20-1	CSASLSVYEQYF	TGCAGTGCTAGTCTTTCGGTTTACGAGCAGTACTTC
TRBJ2-7	NA	many	TRBV7-3	CASSPGTPYEQYF	TGTGCCAGCAGCCCTGGGACGCCGTACGAGCAGTACTTC
TRBJ2-6	NA	few	TRBV11-2	CASSPLIQAGANVLTF	TGTGCCAGCAGCCCCCTCATCCAGGCTGGGGCCAACGTCCTGACTTTC
TRBJ1-5	NA	NA	TRBV7-2	CASSLGPQGSQPQHF	TGTGCCAGCAGCTTAGGTCCCCAGGGTAGTCAGCCCCAGCATTTT
TRBJ2-7	NA	few	TRBV6-1	CASSEGGSSYEQYF	TGTGCCAGCAGTGAAGGGGGTAGCTCCTACGAGCAGTACTTC
TRBJ2-5	TRBD2	NA	TRBV4-3	CAGSLTGTSGSETQYF	TGCGCCGGCAGCCTCACCGGGACTAGCGGGAGTGAGACCCAGTACTTC
TRBJ1-4	NA	NA	TRBV5-5	CASSYRDTYNEKLFF	TGTGCCAGCAGCTACCGGGACACTTATAATGAAAAACTGTTTTTT
TRBJ2-5	NA	NA	TRBV20-1	CSARRSPPVDETQYF	TGCAGTGCTAGACGGAGCCCCCCGGTGGATGAGACCCAGTACTTC
TRBJ2-1	NA	few	TRBV29-1	CSAAGTAAYNEQFF	TGCAGCGCTGCCGGGACGGCCGCCTACAATGAGCAGTTCTTC
TRBJ2-1	TRBD2	many	TRBV7-2	CASSFTSGSDEQFF	TGTGCCAGCAGCTTTACTAGCGGGAGCGATGAGCAGTTCTTC
TRBJ2-4	NA	few	TRBV20-1	CSASSGGVAKNIQYF	TGCAGTGCCAGCTCGGGTGGAGTAGCCAAAAACATTCAGTACTTC